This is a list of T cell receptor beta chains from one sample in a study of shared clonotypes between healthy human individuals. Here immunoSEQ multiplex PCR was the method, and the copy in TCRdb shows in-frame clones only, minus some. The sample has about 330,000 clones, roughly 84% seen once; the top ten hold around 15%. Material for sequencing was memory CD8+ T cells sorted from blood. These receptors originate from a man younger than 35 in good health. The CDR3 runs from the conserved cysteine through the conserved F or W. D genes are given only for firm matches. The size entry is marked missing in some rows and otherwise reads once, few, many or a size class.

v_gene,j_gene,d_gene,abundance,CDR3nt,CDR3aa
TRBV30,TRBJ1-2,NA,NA,TGTGCCTGGACCACTCTAAAAACGGGGGACCTGCGAAACTATGGCTACACCTTC,CAWTTLKTGDLRNYGYTF
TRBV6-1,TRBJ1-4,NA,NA,TGTGCCAGCAGTGATTTGCCTGGGGAAAAACTGTTTTTT,CASSDLPGEKLFF
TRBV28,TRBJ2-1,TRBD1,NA,TGTGCCAGCAGTTTATCAGACAGGGGTTTGGACAATGAGCAGTTCTTC,CASSLSDRGLDNEQFF
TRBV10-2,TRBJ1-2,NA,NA,TGCGCCAGCAGTGAGGCTCTTACGGAGGGTACCTACACCTTC,CASSEALTEGTYTF
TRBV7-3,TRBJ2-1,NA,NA,TGTGCCAGCAGCTCTCCGACAGATAATGAGCAGTTCTTC,CASSSPTDNEQFF
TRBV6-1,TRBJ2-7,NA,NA,TGTGCCAGCAGTGAAGGGCAACATGTCCCTTCCCCCGGGGAGCAGTACTTC,CASSEGQHVPSPGEQYF
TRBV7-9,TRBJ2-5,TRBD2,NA,TGTGCCAGCAGCTTAGTTGGGGCTAGCGGGGAACAAGAGACCCAGTACTTC,CASSLVGASGEQETQYF
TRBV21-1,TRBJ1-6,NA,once,TGTGCCAGCAGCAAATTGTCAGCTCCACACTCCTATAATTCACCCCTCCACTTT,CASSKLSAPHSYNSPLHF
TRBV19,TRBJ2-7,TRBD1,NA,TGTGCCAGTAGTATCGGACAGGGCTCCTACGAGCAGTACTTC,CASSIGQGSYEQYF
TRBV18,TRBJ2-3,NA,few,TGTGCCAGCTCACCGACGGGTGGCACAGATACGCAGTATTTT,CASSPTGGTDTQYF
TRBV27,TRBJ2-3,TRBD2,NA,TGTGCCAGCACCTATTCCGCCGGGGGGACCACAGATACGCAGTATTTT,CASTYSAGGTTDTQYF
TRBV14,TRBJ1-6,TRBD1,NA,TGTGCCAGCAGCCAAACTACAGGGGCAGGGAATTCACCCCTCCACTTT,CASSQTTGAGNSPLHF
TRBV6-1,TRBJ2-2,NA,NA,TGTGCCAGCAGCCTTGATGGAACCGGGGAGCTGTTTTTT,CASSLDGTGELFF
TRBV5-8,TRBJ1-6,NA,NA,TGTGCCAGCAGCCTACGATGGGAGGGTTTGTATTCACCCCTCCACTTT,CASSLRWEGLYSPLHF
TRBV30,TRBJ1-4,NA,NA,TGTGCCTGGAGCGGCGTAGACAGCTTAAATGAAAAACTGTTTTTT,CAWSGVDSLNEKLFF
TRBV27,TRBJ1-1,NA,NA,TGTGCCAGCAGCCTGGCGGGGAAAAACACTGAAGCTTTCTTT,CASSLAGKNTEAFF
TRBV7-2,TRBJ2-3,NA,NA,TGTGCCAGCAGCTTAGGGGCGGAGCGCCGCACAGATACGCAGTATTTT,CASSLGAERRTDTQYF
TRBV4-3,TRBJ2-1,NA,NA,TGCGCCAGCAGCCAAGAATCCGATCGGGGTTTCTCCTACAATGAGCAGTTCTTC,CASSQESDRGFSYNEQFF
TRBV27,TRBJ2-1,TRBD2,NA,TGTGCCAGCAGTTGGGGCGGCGGGGGGCAGTTCTTC,CASSWGGGGQFF
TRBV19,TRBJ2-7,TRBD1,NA,TGTGCCAGTAGCGGGGACAGGGGCTACGAGCAGTACTTC,CASSGDRGYEQYF
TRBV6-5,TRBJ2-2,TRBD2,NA,TGTGCCAGCAGCTCTCAGGGACTAAACACCGGGGAGCTGTTTTTT,CASSSQGLNTGELFF
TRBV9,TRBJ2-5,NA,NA,TGTGCCAGCAGCGTAGGGTATGGGAACCAAGAGACCCAGTACTTC,CASSVGYGNQETQYF
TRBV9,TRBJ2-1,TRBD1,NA,TGTGCCAGCAGCGAAAATCCGGGGGGACAGGGCTACAATGAGCAGTTCTTC,CASSENPGGQGYNEQFF
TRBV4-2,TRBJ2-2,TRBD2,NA,TGTGCCAGCAGCCCAACTCTAGCGGGATCACCCGGGGAGCTGTTTTTT,CASSPTLAGSPGELFF
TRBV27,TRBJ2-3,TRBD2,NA,TGTGCCAGCACCGGACTAGCGGGCACAGATACGCAGTATTTT,CASTGLAGTDTQYF
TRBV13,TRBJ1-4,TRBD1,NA,TGTGCCAGCAGCACGGACAGGACCCCCCCTGATAATGAAAAACTGTTTTTT,CASSTDRTPPDNEKLFF
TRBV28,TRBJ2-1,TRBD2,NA,TGTGCCAGCAGTGTCGAAGCGGGGGACCCCTACAATGAGCAGTTCTTC,CASSVEAGDPYNEQFF
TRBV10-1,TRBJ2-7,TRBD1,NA,TGCGCCAGCAGTGAGGGAGGCCAGGGGGCGCTTGACGAGCAGTACTTC,CASSEGGQGALDEQYF
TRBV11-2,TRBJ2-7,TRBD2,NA,TGTGCCAGCAGCCGAGGGACTAGCGGGAGTAACTCCTACGAGCAGTACTTC,CASSRGTSGSNSYEQYF
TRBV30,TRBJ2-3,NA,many,TGTGCCTGGAGTGACAGCACAGATACGCAGTATTTT,CAWSDSTDTQYF
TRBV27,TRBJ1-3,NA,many,TGTGCCAGCAGTACCATGGACGGATTCTCTGGAAACACCATATATTTT,CASSTMDGFSGNTIYF
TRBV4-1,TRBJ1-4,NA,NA,TGCGCCAGCAGCCTTCGTCTATCCAGATATAATGAAAAACTGTTTTTT,CASSLRLSRYNEKLFF
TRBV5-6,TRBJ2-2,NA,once,TGTGCCAGCAACACCGGACCATACACCGGGGAGCTGTTTTTT,CASNTGPYTGELFF
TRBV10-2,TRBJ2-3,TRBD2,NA,TGCGCCAGCACCCTGATTAGCGGGGACGGCACAGATACGCAGTATTTT,CASTLISGDGTDTQYF
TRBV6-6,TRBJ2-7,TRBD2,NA,TGTGCCAGCAGTTACGGGAGGGGTCACGAGCAGTACTTC,CASSYGRGHEQYF
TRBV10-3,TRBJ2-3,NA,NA,TGTGCCATCAGTGAGTCGAAGGGCGGGACCCTCACAGATACGCAGTATTTT,CAISESKGGTLTDTQYF
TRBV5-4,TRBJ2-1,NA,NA,TGTGCCAGCAGCTTGTTAGCCCGCAGCTCCTACAATGAGCAGTTCTTC,CASSLLARSSYNEQFF